This T cell receptor beta chain was captured in a study of blood T cell repertoires in COVID-19. Study-level information: COVID-19 samples collected from the United States, Italy and Spain covered acute and convalescent phases. T cells, B-cell-depleted T cells, or PBMCs provided the cDNA or gDNA that served as material.

V lost 5 bases to trimming and J lost 0 bases; unmatched junction nucleotides: 6. Germline CDR1 LNHDA, CDR2 SQIVND (reference sequence). The CDR3 loop spans 15 amino acids. Authors' methods: Amplification of reference gene primers was used by the study to estimate nucleated cell counts. Clones were sequenced by immunoSEQ multiplex PCR, and TCRdb holds only the in-frame ones, with some missing. The V and J calls and the clone size are those of that table, but D and trimming were determined from the DNA. This sample has about 120,000 clones, with 75% to 90% found just once. The chain links TRBV19 to TRBJ2-5, with 7 bases identical to TRBD1. The source material was peripheral blood. The clonotype originates from a human donor with acute or convalescent COVID-19. The donor label of this sample is uncertain. The CDR3 loop reads CASSPGGWYQETQYF. CDR3 bases: TGTGCCAGTAGTCCAGGGGGTTGGTACCAAGAGACCCAGTACTTC.